This is a list of T cell receptor beta chains from one sample in a study of beta chain features in type 1 diabetes. TCRdb's copy holds only in-frame clones and misses some; the assay was immunoSEQ multiplex PCR. This table holds about 360,000 clones, roughly 12% found once. Sequencing used naive CD4+ T cells from blood. The receptors stem from a man between 18 and 29 years old in good health. Each CDR3 is given with its conserved first and last residue. The D gene is left open where the match is weak. Where a row states a size, it is once, few, many or the class of an expanded clone; other rows omit it.

V: TRBV18
D: NA
size: few
length: 13
J: TRBJ1-1
CDR3: CASSDSPNTEAFF
DNA: TGTGCCAGCTCCGACAGCCCGAACACTGAAGCTTTCTTT

V: TRBV28
D: NA
size: NA
length: 15
J: TRBJ2-7
CDR3: CASTLGPNPAYEQYF
DNA: TGTGCCAGCACACTCGGTCCAAACCCGGCCTACGAGCAGTACTTC

V: TRBV11-2
D: TRBD1
size: few
length: 15
J: TRBJ2-7
CDR3: CASSSMGTAVNEQYF
DNA: TGTGCCAGCAGCTCGATGGGGACAGCAGTCAACGAGCAGTACTTC

V: TRBV21-1
D: NA
size: few
length: 16
J: TRBJ2-3
CDR3: CASSDRIQGPTDTQYF
DNA: TGTGCCAGCAGCGACCGGATACAGGGGCCCACAGATACGCAGTATTTT

V: TRBV29-1
D: NA
size: many
length: 13
J: TRBJ2-5
CDR3: CSGVASTRETQYF
DNA: TGCAGCGGGGTGGCTAGTACCCGTGAGACCCAGTACTTC

V: TRBV14
D: TRBD1
size: few
length: 15
J: TRBJ1-5
CDR3: CASSQGDRDNQPQHF
DNA: TGTGCCAGCAGCCAAGGGGACAGAGATAATCAGCCCCAGCATTTT

V: TRBV13
D: TRBD2
size: few
length: 15
J: TRBJ2-7
CDR3: CASSFRGRALYEQYF
DNA: TGTGCCAGCAGCTTTCGGGGGAGGGCCCTCTACGAGCAGTACTTC

V: TRBV28
D: NA
size: few
length: 12
J: TRBJ2-7
CDR3: CASTAGGTEQYF
DNA: TGTGCCAGCACGGCAGGGGGGACGGAGCAGTACTTC

V: TRBV4-3
D: NA
size: NA
length: 18
J: TRBJ2-6
CDR3: CASSQDVPYYSGANVLTF
DNA: TGCGCCAGCAGCCAAGATGTGCCATACTACTCTGGGGCCAACGTCCTGACTTTC

V: TRBV28
D: NA
size: NA
length: 11
J: TRBJ2-7
CDR3: CASSLNYEQYF
DNA: TGTGCCAGCAGCCTAAACTACGAGCAGTACTTC

V: TRBV4-2
D: NA
size: NA
length: 15
J: TRBJ2-7
CDR3: CASSPPGGTNYEQYF
DNA: TGTGCCAGCAGCCCGCCCGGGGGAACCAACTACGAGCAGTACTTC

V: TRBV30
D: TRBD1
size: NA
length: 13
J: TRBJ2-7
CDR3: CAWAPDRGHEQYF
DNA: TGTGCCTGGGCCCCGGACAGGGGGCACGAGCAGTACTTC

V: TRBV28
D: TRBD2
size: NA
length: 16
J: TRBJ2-7
CDR3: CASSPGGASLSYEQYF
DNA: TGTGCCAGCAGTCCCGGGGGGGCCAGTCTGTCCTACGAGCAGTACTTC

V: TRBV11-1
D: TRBD1
size: few
length: 14
J: TRBJ1-2
CDR3: CASSSIGTGDGYTF
DNA: TGTGCCAGCAGCTCGATCGGGACAGGGGACGGCTACACCTTC

V: TRBV30
D: NA
size: NA
length: 12
J: TRBJ1-2
CDR3: CAWSTQDYGYTF
DNA: TGTGCCTGGAGTACGCAGGACTATGGCTACACCTTC

V: TRBV6-5
D: NA
size: NA
length: 15
J: TRBJ1-2
CDR3: CASTNRGGPGSGYTF
DNA: TGTGCCAGCACCAATAGGGGCGGCCCAGGATCGGGCTACACCTTC

V: TRBV28
D: TRBD1
size: NA
length: 17
J: TRBJ1-1
CDR3: CASSSSGTGSGGTEAFF
DNA: TGTGCCAGCAGTTCATCCGGGACAGGGAGCGGCGGCACTGAAGCTTTCTTT

V: TRBV7-3
D: TRBD2
size: NA
length: 17
J: TRBJ2-1
CDR3: CASSPRAGTSGSNEQFF
DNA: TGTGCCAGCAGCCCCCGGGCCGGGACTAGCGGGAGCAATGAGCAGTTCTTC

V: TRBV9
D: TRBD1
size: few
length: 16
J: TRBJ2-7
CDR3: CASSAGTGLPPYEQYF
DNA: TGTGCCAGCAGCGCCGGGACAGGACTACCCCCCTACGAGCAGTACTTC

V: TRBV7-9
D: NA
size: few
length: 14
J: TRBJ1-2
CDR3: CASTLEGGEYDYTF
DNA: TGTGCCAGCACCCTTGAAGGGGGAGAATATGACTACACCTTC

V: TRBV2
D: TRBD2
size: NA
length: 15
J: TRBJ2-1
CDR3: CASSESGLQYNEQFF
DNA: TGTGCCAGCAGTGAATCGGGACTACAATACAATGAGCAGTTCTTC

V: TRBV19
D: NA
size: NA
length: 14
J: TRBJ2-2
CDR3: CASSIERGPGELFF
DNA: TGTGCCAGTAGTATAGAGCGAGGCCCCGGGGAGCTGTTTTTT

V: TRBV28
D: NA
size: few
length: 15
J: TRBJ2-2
CDR3: CASSFLARNTGELFF
DNA: TGTGCCAGCAGTTTTTTGGCCAGAAACACCGGGGAGCTGTTTTTT

V: TRBV5-1
D: NA
size: NA
length: 15
J: TRBJ2-1
CDR3: CASFQGSSSYNEQFF
DNA: TGCGCCAGCTTTCAGGGTTCAAGCTCCTACAATGAGCAGTTCTTC

V: TRBV5-4
D: TRBD2
size: few
length: 16
J: TRBJ2-5
CDR3: CASRTSGTSGRETQYF
DNA: TGTGCCAGCCGTACTTCCGGGACTAGCGGTAGGGAGACCCAGTACTTC

V: TRBV27
D: NA
size: NA
length: 14
J: TRBJ2-3
CDR3: CASSPRTSTDTQYF
DNA: TGTGCCAGCAGTCCCCGGACAAGCACAGATACGCAGTATTTT

V: TRBV10-3
D: TRBD2
size: few
length: 17
J: TRBJ2-3
CDR3: CAITGTSSTERTDTQYF
DNA: TGTGCCATCACCGGGACTAGCTCTACTGAACGCACAGATACGCAGTATTTT

V: TRBV28
D: TRBD1
size: NA
length: 15
J: TRBJ1-5
CDR3: CASSTSGTGGQPQHF
DNA: TGTGCCAGCAGCACCTCCGGGACAGGGGGCCAGCCCCAGCATTTT

V: TRBV10-3
D: TRBD1
size: NA
length: 17
J: TRBJ1-2
CDR3: CAISETGQGRGFRGYTF
DNA: TGTGCCATCAGTGAGACGGGACAGGGACGTGGATTTCGTGGCTACACCTTC

V: TRBV11-2
D: NA
size: NA
length: 15
J: TRBJ2-1
CDR3: CASSLFRLTPNEQFF
DNA: TGTGCCAGCAGCTTATTCCGACTGACCCCCAATGAGCAGTTCTTC

V: TRBV7-3
D: TRBD1
size: few
length: 15
J: TRBJ2-1
CDR3: CASSLQGAAYNEQFF
DNA: TGTGCCAGCAGTCTCCAGGGGGCAGCCTACAATGAGCAGTTCTTC

V: TRBV30
D: NA
size: few
length: 15
J: TRBJ2-2
CDR3: CAWISVAENTGELFF
DNA: TGTGCCTGGATATCGGTAGCGGAAAACACCGGGGAGCTGTTTTTT

V: TRBV9
D: TRBD1
size: NA
length: 15
J: TRBJ1-2
CDR3: CASRSPGTGGYGYTF
DNA: TGTGCCAGCAGGTCTCCCGGGACAGGGGGGTATGGCTACACCTTC

V: TRBV11-1
D: NA
size: NA
length: 13
J: TRBJ2-7
CDR3: CASSLRGLYEQYF
DNA: TGTGCCAGCAGCTTACGAGGGCTCTACGAGCAGTACTTC

V: TRBV28
D: TRBD1
size: NA
length: 15
J: TRBJ2-3
CDR3: CASSPLGQGTDTQYF
DNA: TGTGCCAGCAGTCCCTTAGGACAGGGTACAGATACGCAGTATTTT

V: TRBV28
D: NA
size: once
length: 14
J: TRBJ1-2
CDR3: CASRPTGRDYGYTF
DNA: TGTGCCAGCAGACCAACAGGGAGGGACTATGGCTACACCTTC

V: TRBV6-5
D: TRBD1
size: NA
length: 14
J: TRBJ2-3
CDR3: CASSPPPGTGVPYF
DNA: TGTGCCAGCAGCCCCCCGCCCGGGACAGGTGTTCCGTATTTT

V: TRBV30
D: TRBD1
size: NA
length: 13
J: TRBJ2-7
CDR3: CAWSEGQSYEQYF
DNA: TGTGCCTGGAGTGAGGGACAGTCTTACGAGCAGTACTTC